This entry describes one TCR beta chain. The antigen this receptor binds is unknown. No base-level quality is on record; no much larger clone is a single base apart. Using the immunoSEQ assay, TCRB CDR3 regions were amplified from about 1.9 micrograms of genomic DNA, or from all available DNA when less than that was on hand. For multiplex PCR, 60 forward primers for TCR V beta segments and 13 reverse primers for J beta segments were used. To estimate reads per starting template, synthetic control templates were spiked into each sample at limiting dilution. Reads of 87 bp were generated by sequencing on the Illumina HiSeq System. On the study's bioinformatics: PCR and sequencing errors were removed by merging closely related sequences with a nearest neighbor algorithm. TCR overlap was defined as the percentage of unique tumor TCR beta sequences that were also found in the peripheral blood of the same patient. In TCRdb, the immuneACCESS table is reduced to in-frame sequences with V and J assigned. These tables do not hold every clone; where another copy was compared, an unresolved V gene accounts for under half, and the others remain unexplained. The D gene and trimming were derived from the DNA, and the V and J assignments and clone size from that table. The sample contains approximately 50,000 clones, 70% to 90% of them found a single time. The ten largest clones take up 5.3% of the sample.

The sample's time point label is to be understood as: after dendritic cell vaccination, including at tumor progression/relapse. Patients were selected on the basis of adequate residual fresh-frozen tumor tissue and more than two years of available survival data. An isocitrate dehydrogenase mutation was not carried by any of the glioblastoma patients, although molecular status was otherwise variable. PBMC were collected before vaccination, two weeks after the third vaccination, and at tumor progression when it occurred. The Qiagen DNeasy Blood extraction Kit was used for extraction of genomic DNA. The source of the sample is a study of glioma-infiltrating T cells after dendritic cell vaccination (TCRdb year 2016). Concerning the study at large: The cohort included around 15 glioblastoma patients drawn from Phase I and II dendritic cell vaccination trials, of whom 9 were newly diagnosed and 6 had recurrent disease. Tumor-infiltrating lymphocyte content was quantified and tumor and blood repertoires were compared in dendritic cell-vaccinated glioblastoma patients by deep sequencing of TCR beta CDR3 regions. The vaccine was prepared from monocyte-derived dendritic cells that were cultured for seven days with IL-4 and GM-CSF and then pulsed overnight with autologous tumor lysate. Between the early 2000s and the early 2010s, the patients were given dendritic cell vaccination pulsed with autologous tumor lysate. Each patient got three intradermal injections of the dendritic cell vaccine, spaced at biweekly intervals, in the arm below the axilla. TCR sequencing metrics, including TIL content and tumor-blood repertoire overlap, were correlated with survival after dendritic cell vaccination. Study-wide conclusions, independent of this receptor: No direct relationship between TCR clonality and survival was found, suggesting a diverse polyclonal response may matter. The TCR overlap response model with three groups was called speculative and said to need prospective validation. After dendritic cell vaccination, a higher estimated pretreatment TIL content predicted longer time to progression and overall survival. The cohort was small and heterogeneous, with few patients having full blood and tumor sets and even fewer initial-recurrent tumor pairs.

CDR1 PRHDT and CDR2 FYEKMQ were looked up in the germline V gene (reference sequence). V drops 5 bases and J drops 0 bases, leaving 9 bases in between. From the cysteine through the phenylalanine, the CDR3 covers 14 amino acids. Just CDR3 DNA is preserved here, 42 bases in frame from base 1. The clonotype comes from a human donor with glioblastoma. The V and J genes are TRBV13 and TRBJ2-3; no D gene call is confident. The input for sequencing was blood, taken after dendritic cell vaccination. CDR3 reads: CASSTTGSTDTQYF. The nucleotide sequence reads TGTGCCAGCAGCACCACGGGTAGCACAGATACGCAGTATTTT.